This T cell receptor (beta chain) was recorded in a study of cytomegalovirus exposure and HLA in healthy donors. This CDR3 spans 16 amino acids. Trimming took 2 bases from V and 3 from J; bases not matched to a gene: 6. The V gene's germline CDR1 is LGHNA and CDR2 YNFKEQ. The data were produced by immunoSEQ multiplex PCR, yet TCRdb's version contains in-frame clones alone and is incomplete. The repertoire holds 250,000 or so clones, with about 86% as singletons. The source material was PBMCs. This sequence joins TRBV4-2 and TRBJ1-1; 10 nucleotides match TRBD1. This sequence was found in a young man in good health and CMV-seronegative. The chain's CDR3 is CASSQPGQGKDTEAFF. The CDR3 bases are TGTGCCAGCAGCCAACCGGGACAGGGGAAGGACACTGAAGCTTTCTTT.